This T cell receptor beta chain comes out of a study of shared clonotypes between healthy human individuals. General observations from the study: A handful of donors had roughly 5% of their naive CD4 clonotypes in common.

Remarks on this clone: The antigen is unknown.

A CD45RA+ naive subset and a CD45RA-negative memory subset were split from CD4+ cells. The CDR3 is made up of 15 amino acids. Germline CDR1 MNHNS, CDR2 SASEGT. V was clipped by 3 bases and J by 1 base, with 13 bases between them. The material for each subset, its genomic DNA, was split evenly across several immunoSEQ plates. Approximately 220 ng DNA, around 30,000 T cell genomes, went into each sorted-subset replicate PCR. Sequenced by immunoSEQ multiplex PCR; TCRdb stores in-frame clones only, minus some. Of around 700,000 clones listed, approximately 74% are singletons. Sequenced material: memory CD4+ T cells sorted from blood. Described subset: CD45RA-negative fraction. V gene TRBV6-1 combines with J gene TRBJ2-7; D possibly corresponds to TRBD2 (5 bases). The origin of this receptor is a woman in her twenties or thirties in good health. The CDR3 sequence: CASSDSEVESYEQYF. The DNA of the CDR3 is TGTGCCAGCAGTGATTCGGAGGTGGAATCCTACGAGCAGTACTTC.